Each of the 7 T cell receptor beta chains below was sequenced from the same sample in a study of blood T cell repertoires in COVID-19. This table comes from immunoSEQ multiplex PCR, and its TCRdb copy is limited to in-frame clones, with some not included. The repertoire holds 200,000 to 250,000 clones, with roughly 85% as singletons. Sample: PBMCs or T cells enriched from blood (not recorded which). The receptors come from a woman aged 40 to 49 with acute COVID-19.

The rearrangement joins TRBV2 to TRBJ2-2; no clear D. The CDR3 is made up of 13 amino acids. The germline V and J ends were trimmed by 3 bases and 7 bases, with 9 bases remaining between them. Per germline, CDR1 SNHLY and CDR2 FYNNEI. CDR3 coding DNA: TGTGCCAGCAGTGAGTTAGAGGTCGGGGAGCTGTTTTTT. Amino acid sequence: CASSELEVGELFF.

A remark on this clone: The junction and the germline gene differ at one end; a read error may be behind it. The chain joins TRBV6-5 to TRBJ1-6; the D gene is possibly TRBD1 (6 bases). The CDR3 consists of 15 residues. Per germline, CDR1 MNHEY and CDR2 SVGAGI. This chain's CDR3 is CASRSTGSSNSPLHF. In DNA form, the CDR3 reads TGTGCCAGCAGGTCTACAGGGTCCTCTAATTCACCCCTCCACTTT.

The J gene is TRBJ1-3, the V gene TRBV2, with 7 bases that match TRBD1. The CDR3 consists of 16 residues. Germline V lookup: CDR1 SNHLY, CDR2 FYNNEI. V dropped 5 bases and J dropped 1; count of bases not matched to a gene: 8. The CDR3 sequence is CASSLRQGFSGNTIYF. Here the CDR3 DNA reads TGTGCCAGCAGTTTGAGACAGGGCTTTTCTGGAAACACCATATATTTT. The complete variable domain, with remaining parts taken from reference TRBV2 and TRBJ1-3, reads EPEVTQTPSHQVTQMGQEVILRCVPISNHLYFYWYRQILGQKVEFLVSFYNNEISEKSEIFDDQFSVERPDGSNFTLKIRSTKLEDSAMYFCASSLRQGFSGNTIYFGEGSWLTVV.

V and J are TRBV24-1 and TRBJ1-2; 8 nucleotides match TRBD1. Germline assignment: CDR1 KGHDR and CDR2 SFDVKD. Losses at the gene ends were 3 bases for V and 6 bases for J; bases not matched to a gene: 8. The CDR3 has 15 amino acids. The CDR3 protein is CATSDPGGGQDGYTF. CDR3 coding DNA: TGTGCCACCAGTGATCCAGGGGGCGGGCAGGATGGCTACACCTTC.

The J gene is TRBJ1-4, the V gene TRBV9; D uncertain. The CDR3 length is 15 residues. Trimming pared 4 bases from V and 0 bases from J, leaving 10 bases between. The V gene's germline CDR1 is SGDLS and CDR2 YYNGEE. This chain's CDR3 is CASSPGTATNEKLFF. CDR3 nucleotides: TGTGCCAGCAGCCCAGGAACCGCAACTAATGAAAAACTGTTTTTT.

This rearrangement joins TRBV7-3 to TRBJ1-2; D perhaps matches TRBD1 (5 bases). Trimming pared 3 bases from V and 4 bases from J, leaving 9 bases between. CDR3 length: 13 residues. The germline V gene has CDR1 SGHTA and CDR2 FQGTGA. The DNA for the CDR3 is TGTGCCAGCAGCTTTGACAGCCTCTATGGCTACACCTTC. As protein: CASSFDSLYGYTF.

This CDR3 is CASSLDGRQPQHF. The CDR3 bases are TGTGCCAGCAGCTTAGATGGGAGGCAGCCCCAGCATTTT. This rearrangement joins TRBV7-6 to TRBJ1-5; D is unresolved. The CDR3 length is 13 residues. V gave up 1 base and J gave up 7 bases, with 8 bases separating them. Germline assignment: CDR1 SGHVS and CDR2 FNYEAQ.